This entry describes one TCR beta chain. This sample stems from a study of blood T cell repertoires in COVID-19. For the study at large: Samples came from the United States, Italy and Spain, spanning acute and convalescent COVID-19. Sample material is recorded as cDNA or gDNA derived from T cells, B-cell-depleted T cells, or PBMCs.

Original handling: Estimation of nucleated cell counts was performed using reference gene primer amplification. Here immunoSEQ multiplex PCR was the method, and the copy in TCRdb shows in-frame clones only, minus some. The DNA was the basis for D and trimming; V, J and clone size are from that table. Of 55,000 to 70,000 clones in the sample, under 80% were seen once. V shed 6 bases, J shed 1 base, and the junction held 6 bases outside the gene matches. Germline V CDR1 and CDR2: MNHEY, SMNVEV (reference sequence). The CDR3 is 14 amino acids. The TCR comes from a human donor in a cohort sampled during active COVID-19. Sequencing was done on a sample of peripheral blood. The chain carries TRBV27 and TRBJ2-7; 7 bases agree with TRBD1. This CDR3 is CASSRTGPSYEQYF. DNA of the CDR3: TGTGCCAGCAGCCGGACAGGCCCTTCCTACGAGCAGTACTTC.